The 20 T cell receptor beta chains below all came from one sample that was sequenced in a study of blood T cell repertoires in COVID-19. Using immunoSEQ multiplex PCR, the repertoire was profiled, and TCRdb retains in-frame clones only, with some absent. This sample carries some 150,000 clones, roughly 80% of them seen once, and the ten largest clones take about 6%. The material sequenced was PBMCs or T cells enriched from blood (not recorded which). The receptor source for this set is a woman in her fifties or sixties who had recovered from COVID-19.

Points on this clone: This CDR3 is also generated by other DNA sequences in the sample. The J gene is TRBJ1-4, the V gene TRBV11-2; TRBD1 aligns across 7 bases. With V trimmed by 1 base and J by 8 bases, 1 base remained unmatched. In germline, CDR1 is SGHAT, CDR2 FQNNGV. CDR3 length: 13 residues. CDR3 nucleotides: TGTGCCAGCAGCTTAGCCAGGGGGGAAAAACTGTTTTTT. Translated: CASSLARGEKLFF.

This rearrangement joins TRBV4-1 to TRBJ1-5, with D uncertain. The CDR3 spans 16 residues. The V end was cut by 0 bases, the J end by 2 bases, with 11 bases between. The germline V gene encodes CDR1 MGHRA and CDR2 YSYEKL. The CDR3 spells CASSQDWRVGNQPQHF. CDR3 sequence (DNA): TGCGCCAGCAGCCAAGATTGGAGGGTGGGCAATCAGCCCCAGCATTTT.

The chain carries TRBV19 and TRBJ2-2, with D uncertain. The V gene's germline CDR1 is LNHDA and CDR2 SQIVND (reference sequence). There are 14 residues in the CDR3. The V end was cut by 1 base, the J end by 1 base, with 4 bases between. DNA for the CDR3: TGTGCCAGTAGTATAGTCAAGAACACCGGGGAGCTGTTTTTT. It is translated as CASSIVKNTGELFF. Filled out from reference TRBV19 and TRBJ2-2, the complete variable domain reads DGGITQSPKYLFRKEGQNVTLSCEQNLNHDAMYWYRQDPGQGLRLIYYSQIVNDFQKGDIAEGYSVSREKKESFPLTVTSAQKNPTAFYLCASSIVKNTGELFFGEGSRLTVL.

The DNA for the CDR3 is TGTGCCAGCAGTCCGACAGGGGCCTACAATGAGCAGTTCTTC. It encodes CASSPTGAYNEQFF. This sequence joins TRBV11-1 and TRBJ2-1, with TRBD1 matching 8 bases. This CDR3 contains 14 residues. V lost 6 bases, J lost 2 bases, and 3 bases stayed unmatched. Germline CDR1 SGHAT, CDR2 FQDESV (reference sequence).

The chain employs TRBV24-1 and TRBJ2-3; 8 nucleotides line up with TRBD1. With 2 bases clipped from V and 0 bases from J, the junction kept 3 bases outside the gene matches. CDR1 is KGHDR and CDR2 is SFDVKD in the germline V gene. This CDR3 is 16 amino acids long. The CDR3 spells CATSDWGTGSTDTQYF. CDR3 coding DNA: TGTGCCACCAGTGATTGGGGGACAGGAAGCACAGATACGCAGTATTTT.

This clone was counted a few times. The rearrangement joins TRBV3-1 (or the pseudogene TRBV3-2) to TRBJ1-2; D is ambiguous. CDR1 and CDR2 (germline): LGHDT, YNNKEL (reference sequence). CDR3 length: 15 amino acids. V lost 4 bases, J lost 4 bases, and 16 bases lay in between. CDR3 sequence (DNA): TGTGCCAGCAGCCGCGATAGGACTACACCCTATGGCTACACCTTC. It is translated as CASSRDRTTPYGYTF.

The genes are TRBV10-1 and TRBJ2-1; D is possibly TRBD1 (5 bases). The V and J ends lost 8 bases and 2 bases respectively, with 16 bases between them. Germline assignment: CDR1 WNHNN and CDR2 SYGVQD (reference sequence). This CDR3 has 15 residues. Written as DNA, the CDR3 is TGCGCCAGCGTAAGGGCAGGACACCCCTACAATGAGCAGTTCTTC. Its translation: CASVRAGHPYNEQFF.

This clone has only one observation. This sequence joins TRBV29-1 and TRBJ1-1; TRBD1 is a possible D gene (6 bases). Germline V lookup: CDR1 SQVTM, CDR2 ANQGSEA. Trimming removed 1 base at V and 1 base at J, with 13 bases between. There are 15 residues in the CDR3. The CDR3 DNA is TGCAGCGTTGAAGTGCAGGGACAATCGAACACTGAAGCTTTCTTT. Translating it yields CSVEVQGQSNTEAFF.

The rearrangement links TRBV5-4 to TRBJ2-5; TRBD1 matches 10 bases. CDR3 length: 15 amino acids. Germline V CDR1 and CDR2: SGHNT, YYREEE (reference sequence). V was pared by 4 bases and J by 5 bases, with 8 bases of the junction left unmatched. The CDR3 nucleotides read TGTGCCAGCAGCATACCGACAGGGGGCGGGGAGACCCAGTACTTC. Translating gives CASSIPTGGGETQYF.

The V call is TRBV19, the J call TRBJ1-6; D call uncertain. The CDR3 totals 16 residues. V gave up 4 bases and J gave up 4 bases, with 14 bases separating them. Germline CDR1 reads LNHDA; CDR2 reads SQIVND (reference sequence). The CDR3 sequence: CASSKEGGEYNSPLHF. In DNA form, the CDR3 reads TGTGCCAGTAGTAAGGAGGGAGGCGAATATAATTCACCCCTCCACTTT.

The chain couples TRBV28 to TRBJ1-6; 7 nucleotides match TRBD1. Germline CDR1 reads MDHEN; CDR2 reads SYDVKM. With 6 bases clipped from V and 3 bases from J, the junction kept 8 bases outside the gene matches. The CDR3 loop spans 16 amino acids. The CDR3 loop reads CASRHGTAVYNSPLHF. CDR3 DNA sequence: TGTGCCAGCAGACATGGGACAGCAGTCTATAATTCACCCCTCCACTTT.

The chain links TRBV5-1 to TRBJ1-1; D is ambiguous. Trimming removed 4 bases at V and 6 bases at J, with 16 bases between. The CDR3 has 14 amino acids. CDR1 is SGHRS, CDR2 YFSETQ, per germline. This chain's CDR3 is CASSALPDSPEAFF. CDR3 DNA: TGCGCCAGCAGCGCCTTACCAGACTCCCCTGAAGCTTTCTTT.

There are a few counts of this clone. The genes are TRBV12-3 or TRBV12-4 and TRBJ2-6; D is unresolved. The CDR3 extends over 12 amino acids. Trimming left V 6 bases short and J 9 bases short, with 9 bases between. CDR3 sequence reads: CASSPGFNVLTF. The CDR3 region has the DNA TGTGCCAGCAGCCCCGGGTTCAACGTCCTGACTTTC.

This chain connects TRBV7-2 to TRBJ1-2; D not certain. The CDR3 consists of 15 residues. Germline loops: CDR1 SGHTA, CDR2 FQGNSA. V gave up 1 base and J gave up 2 bases, with 11 bases separating them. The CDR3, as DNA: TGTGCCAGCAGCTTAGAATGGACTTTCAACTATGGCTACACCTTC. Translating gives CASSLEWTFNYGYTF.

V gene TRBV27 combines with J gene TRBJ2-2, with 9 bases fitting TRBD2. Unmatched junction bases numbered 5, after V lost 4 bases and J lost 5 bases. From germline, CDR1 is MNHEY and CDR2 SMNVEV (reference sequence). The CDR3 covers 15 residues. CDR3 protein: CASSSGLARTGELFF. CDR3 DNA sequence: TGTGCCAGCAGTTCCGGACTAGCGAGGACCGGGGAGCTGTTTTTT.

In DNA form, the CDR3 reads TGCAGTGCTAGTAGGCTAGAGGAGTGGGCCCAGTACTTC. Amino acid sequence: CSASRLEEWAQYF. The chain couples TRBV20-1 to TRBJ2-5; D uncertain. Germline V gene sequence: CDR1 DFQATT, CDR2 SNEGSKA (reference sequence). The CDR3 is made up of 13 amino acids. V was pared by 3 bases and J by 9 bases, with 17 bases between.

This chain connects TRBV30 to TRBJ1-2; the D gene is possibly TRBD1 (6 bases). Looked up from germline, CDR1 is GTSNPN and CDR2 is SVGIG (reference sequence). Trimming took off 0 bases at V and 6 bases at J, with 11 bases between the two ends. The CDR3 has 13 residues. CDR3 coding DNA: TGTGCCTGGAGTGTTTCAGGGGCGGATGGCTACACCTTC. This encodes CAWSVSGADGYTF.

The V gene is TRBV11-2, the J gene TRBJ1-1; no clear D gene. V lost 5 bases, J lost 1 base, and 8 bases lay in between. The CDR3 spans 13 residues. In germline, CDR1 is SGHAT, CDR2 FQNNGV. The CDR3 region is CASSAPGNTEAFF. CDR3 in DNA: TGTGCCAGCAGCGCGCCAGGGAACACTGAAGCTTTCTTT.

V is TRBV2 and J is TRBJ2-5, with TRBD2 as a possible D gene (5 bases). Germline loops: CDR1 SNHLY, CDR2 FYNNEI. This CDR3 is built from 13 residues. Trimming pared 2 bases from V and 4 bases from J, leaving 8 bases between. The CDR3: CASSEMGRETQYF. The CDR3 DNA sequence: TGTGCCAGCAGTGAAATGGGGAGAGAGACCCAGTACTTC.

Here the CDR3 DNA reads TGTGCCAGCAGTGAAGATCGGGGGGGGCAAGAGACCCAGTACTTC. Translating it yields CASSEDRGGQETQYF. The chain combines TRBV25-1 with TRBJ2-5, with 8 bases lining up with TRBD2. CDR1 and CDR2 (germline): MGHDK, SYGVNS. V was pared by 2 bases and J by 2 bases, with 4 bases of the junction left unmatched. CDR3 length: 15 amino acids.